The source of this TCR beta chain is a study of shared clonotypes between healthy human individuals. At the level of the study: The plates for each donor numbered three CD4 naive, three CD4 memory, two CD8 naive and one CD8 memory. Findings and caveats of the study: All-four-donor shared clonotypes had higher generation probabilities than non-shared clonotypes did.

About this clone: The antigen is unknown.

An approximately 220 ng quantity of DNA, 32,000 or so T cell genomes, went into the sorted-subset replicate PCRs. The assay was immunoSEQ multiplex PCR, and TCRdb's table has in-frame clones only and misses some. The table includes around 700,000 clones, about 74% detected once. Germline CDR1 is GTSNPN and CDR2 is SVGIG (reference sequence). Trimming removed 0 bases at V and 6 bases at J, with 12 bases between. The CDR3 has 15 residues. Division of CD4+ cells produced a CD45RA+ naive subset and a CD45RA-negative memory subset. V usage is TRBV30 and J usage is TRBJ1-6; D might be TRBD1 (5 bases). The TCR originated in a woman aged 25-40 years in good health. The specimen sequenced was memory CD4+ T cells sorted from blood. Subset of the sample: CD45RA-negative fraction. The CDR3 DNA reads TGTGCCTGGAGTGTAACAGGAAAACTTAATTCACCCCTCCACTTT. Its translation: CAWSVTGKLNSPLHF.